This is a list of T cell receptor beta chains from one sample in a study of blood T cell repertoires in COVID-19. Clones were read by immunoSEQ multiplex PCR, and TCRdb kept only the in-frame ones, dropping some. In the table there are tens of thousands of clones, more than 60% of which are singletons. Sequencing was done on a sample of peripheral blood. Receptor source: a human donor with active or convalescent COVID-19. The donor label of this sample is uncertain. CDR3s include the opening cysteine and the closing phenylalanine or tryptophan. A D gene is named only where the DNA matches it firmly. Size is stated for part of the rows, as once, few or many counts, or as a class when the clone is expanded.

TRBJ2-1 | NA | TRBV11-1 | NA | TGTGCCAGCAGCTTAACGGGAGTCTCCTACAATGAGCAGTTCTTC | CASSLTGVSYNEQFF
TRBJ1-2 | TRBD1 | TRBV30 | once | TGTGCCTGGAGTGTCCACAGGGGGGGAGGGGGCTATGGCTACACCTTC | CAWSVHRGGGGYGYTF
TRBJ1-6 | NA | TRBV12-3/TRBV12-4 | NA | TGTGCCAGCAGTAGGGGCTTGGGTTCACCCCTCCACTTT | CASSRGLGSPLHF
TRBJ1-5 | NA | TRBV7-9 | NA | TGTGCCAGCAGCCTCCCCGAGGAGCCCCAGCATTTT | CASSLPEEPQHF
TRBJ2-2 | NA | TRBV7-3 | NA | TGTGCCAGCACCTTGGACAGTTTCACCGGGGAGCTGTTTTTT | CASTLDSFTGELFF
TRBJ1-4 | NA | TRBV12-5 | NA | TGTGCTAGTGGTCCCTCAGGGGCGGGCAATGAAAAACTGTTTTTT | CASGPSGAGNEKLFF
TRBJ2-7 | NA | TRBV7-8 | NA | TGTGCCAGCAGCTTGACTGCAAAAGTTAACGAGCAGTACTTC | CASSLTAKVNEQYF
TRBJ2-7 | TRBD1 | TRBV7-2 | NA | TGTGCCAGCAGCTTAGAGTTTGAAGGGACAGGGGGGAACGAGCAGTACTTC | CASSLEFEGTGGNEQYF
TRBJ2-7 | TRBD2 | TRBV5-1 | NA | TGCGCCAGCAGCTTGGCAACCCTAGCGGGGGCCTACGAGCAGTACTTC | CASSLATLAGAYEQYF
TRBJ2-3 | NA | TRBV4-2 | NA | TGTGCCAGCAGCCAAGATCTAGTAGCGACAGATACGCAGTATTTT | CASSQDLVATDTQYF
TRBJ1-3 | NA | TRBV4-3 | NA | TGCGCCAGCAGCCAAGCCGTTACAGGGTCAACCTCTGGAAACACCATATATTTT | CASSQAVTGSTSGNTIYF
TRBJ1-5 | NA | TRBV27 | many | TGTGCCAGCAGTTTATCGGGGGGAGCTCAGCCCCAGCATTTT | CASSLSGGAQPQHF
TRBJ2-5 | TRBD1 | TRBV3-1/TRBV3-2 | NA | TGTGCCAGCAGCCACCAGGGGGACAGGGAAGAGACCCAGTACTTC | CASSHQGDREETQYF
TRBJ2-3 | TRBD1 | TRBV12-5 | NA | TGTGCTAGTGGTGGCCAGGGGGCGGGAGATACGCAGTATTTT | CASGGQGAGDTQYF
TRBJ1-4 | TRBD1 | TRBV7-9 | NA | TGTGCCAGCAGCTTGGAACTGGGTTACGGAGACAGGGGTGTCGGGAAACTGTTTTTT | CASSLELGYGDRGVGKLFF
TRBJ2-3 | NA | TRBV5-6 | NA | TGTGCCAGCAGCCCCAGGGCCCGAACAGATACGCAGTATTTT | CASSPRARTDTQYF
TRBJ2-3 | TRBD2 | TRBV9 | few | TGTGCCAGCAGCGTACTAGCGGGAGGGCCGGGAGATACGCAGTATTTT | CASSVLAGGPGDTQYF
TRBJ2-2 | TRBD2 | TRBV6-4 | NA | TGTGCCAGCAGTGACTCCCTGGGGCTAGCGGGAGTTCGGACCGGGGAGCTGTTTTTT | CASSDSLGLAGVRTGELFF
TRBJ1-4 | TRBD1 | TRBV5-1 | NA | TGCGCCAGCAGCCCCTGGACAGGGGGAAATGAAAAACTGTTTTTT | CASSPWTGGNEKLFF
TRBJ2-3 | TRBD2 | TRBV19 | NA | TGTGCCAGTAGTACGGGAGGAGGGACAGATACGCAGTATTTT | CASSTGGGTDTQYF
TRBJ1-2 | NA | TRBV2 | NA | TGTGCCAGCAGTGTGGCGGCCTCGGGAGGCTACACCTTC | CASSVAASGGYTF
TRBJ1-5 | TRBD1 | TRBV24-1 | NA | TGTGCCACCAGTAGGGGACAGGATGCAAGCAATCAGCCCCAGCATTTT | CATSRGQDASNQPQHF
TRBJ1-6 | TRBD1 | TRBV4-1 | NA | TGCGCCAGCAGGAGAGGGGGCGAGGAAGGATCACCCCTCCACTTT | CASRRGGEEGSPLHF
TRBJ2-1 | NA | TRBV6-1 | few | TGTGCCAGCAGTGAAGGAAGTGCTAACTCCTACAATGAGCAGTTCTTC | CASSEGSANSYNEQFF
TRBJ1-5 | NA | TRBV5-1 | NA | TGCGCCAGCAGCCCTTACACAGGCCATCAGCCCCAGCATTTT | CASSPYTGHQPQHF
TRBJ1-6 | TRBD1 | TRBV10-2 | NA | TGCGCCAGCATACCGTTGGGACAGGGGTGGCCGGAGGGAAATTCACCCCTCCACTTT | CASIPLGQGWPEGNSPLHF
TRBJ2-1 | TRBD2 | TRBV5-1 | NA | TGCGCCAGCAGCTTGGGGCGGGGGGACAATGAGCAGTTCTTC | CASSLGRGDNEQFF
TRBJ1-2 | TRBD1 | TRBV3-1/TRBV3-2 | few | TGTGCCAGCAGCCAAGAAGACCGCGGGGACAGGTATGGCTACACCTTC | CASSQEDRGDRYGYTF
TRBJ1-1 | NA | TRBV11-2 | NA | TGTGCCAGCAGCCCGTCGAGCGGGCAGAAAGCTTTCTTT | CASSPSSGQKAFF
TRBJ2-4 | TRBD2 | TRBV7-2 | once | TGTGCCAGCAGCTTAAAGGCTAGCGGCTCTGTGGACATTCAGTACTTC | CASSLKASGSVDIQYF
TRBJ1-4 | NA | TRBV6-4 | few | TGTGCCGAAAAAAACGTGGCTTTT | CAEKNVAF
TRBJ2-7 | TRBD2 | TRBV27 | NA | TGTGCCAGCAGTTTTGGGACTAGCTACGAGCAGTACTTC | CASSFGTSYEQYF
TRBJ2-5 | NA | TRBV5-1 | NA | TGCGCCAGCAGCTCCCAGGGGCAAGAGACCCAGTACTTC | CASSSQGQETQYF
TRBJ2-1 | NA | TRBV19 | NA | TGTGCCAGTAGTATTCTCAATGAGCAGTTCTTC | CASSILNEQFF
TRBJ2-2 | TRBD1 | TRBV3-1/TRBV3-2 | medium-sized | TGTGCCAGCAGCCAGCGGGACAGGGACACCGGGGAGCTGTTTTTT | CASSQRDRDTGELFF
TRBJ2-7 | TRBD2 | TRBV5-1 | medium-sized | TGCGCCAGCAGCCTTGATGGGACTAGCGGGGACTACGAGCAGTACTTC | CASSLDGTSGDYEQYF
TRBJ2-1 | TRBD2 | TRBV6-1 | NA | TGTGCCAGCAGTGATAGATGGACTAGCGGCTCTCTCTACAATGAGCAGTTCTTC | CASSDRWTSGSLYNEQFF
TRBJ2-7 | TRBD2 | TRBV6-5 | NA | TGTGCCAGCAGTTACCGGACTAGCGAGATAAGGGAGCAGTACTTC | CASSYRTSEIREQYF
TRBJ2-7 | TRBD1 | TRBV28 | NA | TGTGCCAGCAGTTTATCAGACAGGGATGATGACGAGCAGTACTTC | CASSLSDRDDDEQYF
TRBJ1-2 | TRBD1 | TRBV7-3 | few | TGTGCCAGCAGCGAAGGGACAGGGGGCTATGGCTACACCTTC | CASSEGTGGYGYTF
TRBJ1-5 | TRBD1 | TRBV9 | NA | TGTGCCAGCAGCGTGACAGGGATGGTCGGTCAGCCCCAGCATTTT | CASSVTGMVGQPQHF
TRBJ2-5 | NA | TRBV11-2 | once | TGTGCCAGCAGCTTAGGACTTACCCAAGAGACCCAGTACTTC | CASSLGLTQETQYF
TRBJ2-5 | NA | TRBV9 | NA | TGTGCCAGCAGCGGTGGAGCTACGGAGACCCAGTACTTC | CASSGGATETQYF
TRBJ2-7 | TRBD2 | TRBV6-2/TRBV6-3 | NA | TGTGCCAGCAGTTACAGACTAGCGGGAGGCTACGAGCAGTACTTC | CASSYRLAGGYEQYF
TRBJ2-7 | TRBD1 | TRBV24-1 | NA | TGTGCCACCAGTGATAGGGACAGGGAATCGGGTGAGCAGTACTTC | CATSDRDRESGEQYF